This T cell receptor (beta chain) appears in the sequencing data of a study of shared T cell receptors in the human thymus. The table came from immunoSEQ multiplex PCR; TCRdb's copy has only in-frame clones and leaves some out. The sample shows around 67,000 clones, more than 90% of them seen only once. V dropped 5 bases and J dropped 3 bases, with 19 bases sitting between them. The CDR3 is made up of 16 amino acids. Germline V gene data show CDR1 as SGHVT and CDR2 as SQSDAQ. Sequencing was done on a sample of thymocytes. The receptor was derived from a human donor. V usage is TRBV7-4 and J usage is TRBJ1-1; possibly TRBD1 for D (5 bases). The CDR3 sequence: CASSVTFRDGDTEAFF. The CDR3 DNA reads as TGTGCCAGCAGCGTAACTTTCAGGGACGGGGACACTGAAGCTTTCTTT.